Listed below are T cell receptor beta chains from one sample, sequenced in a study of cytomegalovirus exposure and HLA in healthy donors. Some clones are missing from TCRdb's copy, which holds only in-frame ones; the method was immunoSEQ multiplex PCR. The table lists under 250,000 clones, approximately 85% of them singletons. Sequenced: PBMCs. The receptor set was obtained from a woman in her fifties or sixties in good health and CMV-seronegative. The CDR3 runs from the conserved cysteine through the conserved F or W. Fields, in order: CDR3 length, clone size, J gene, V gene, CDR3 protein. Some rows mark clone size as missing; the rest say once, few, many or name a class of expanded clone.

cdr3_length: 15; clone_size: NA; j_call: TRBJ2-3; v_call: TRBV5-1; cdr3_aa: CASRRTGERTDTQYF
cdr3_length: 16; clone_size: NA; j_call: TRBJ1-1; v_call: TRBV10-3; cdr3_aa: CAIRGGTDLMNTEAFF
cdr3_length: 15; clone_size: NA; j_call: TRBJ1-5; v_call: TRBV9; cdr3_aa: CASSVSGRADQPQHF
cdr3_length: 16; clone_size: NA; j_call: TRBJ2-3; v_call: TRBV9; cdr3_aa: CASSPQSGTITDTQYF
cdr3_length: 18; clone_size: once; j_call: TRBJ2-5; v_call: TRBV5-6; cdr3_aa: CASSSRTGLAGMGETQYF
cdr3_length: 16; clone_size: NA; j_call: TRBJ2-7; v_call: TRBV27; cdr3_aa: CASSSFVRTGGYEQYF
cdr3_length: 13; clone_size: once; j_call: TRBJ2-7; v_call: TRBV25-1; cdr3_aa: CASSKDRVHEQYF
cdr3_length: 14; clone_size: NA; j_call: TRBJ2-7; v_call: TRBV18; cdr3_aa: CASSEQGFSYEQYF
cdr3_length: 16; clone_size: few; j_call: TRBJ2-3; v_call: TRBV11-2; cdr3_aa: CASSLQGGGGTDTQYF
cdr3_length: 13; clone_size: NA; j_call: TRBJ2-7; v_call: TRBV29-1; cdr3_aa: CSVEREGDYEQYF
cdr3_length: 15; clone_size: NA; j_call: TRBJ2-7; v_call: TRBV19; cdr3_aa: CASSFGTGGNYEQYF